The 16 T cell receptor beta chains below come from one sample, sequenced in a study of cytomegalovirus exposure and HLA in healthy donors. The PCR contained 60 Vbeta and 13 Jbeta primers. Assay used: immunoSEQ multiplex PCR; TCRdb lists only in-frame clones, some missing. The data contain roughly 150,000 clones, around 75% of them singletons. Sample: PBMCs. These receptors were taken from a man between 18 and 35 years old in good health and CMV-seropositive.

This chain connects TRBV2 to TRBJ2-2, with no clear D. The CDR3 spans 14 residues. Germline-derived CDR1 and CDR2 are SNHLY and FYNNEI. V was cut by 4 bases and J by 3 bases, with 9 bases left in between. The CDR3 spells CASSGDWDTGELFF. The CDR3 DNA follows: TGTGCCAGCAGTGGAGACTGGGACACCGGGGAGCTGTTTTTT.

This chain links TRBV6-1 with TRBJ1-5, with 8 bases identical to TRBD1. This CDR3 spans 15 amino acids. The V gene's germline CDR1 is MNHNS and CDR2 SASEGT. V shed 3 bases and J 10 bases; nucleotides not matched to a gene: 11. In DNA, the CDR3 is TGTGCCAGCAGTGAGCAGGGACAGGAGATGGGACCCCAGCATTTT. This codes for CASSEQGQEMGPQHF.

The chain couples TRBV6-1 to TRBJ2-2; weak D call: TRBD2 (6 bases). From germline, CDR1 is MNHNS and CDR2 SASEGT. Trimming took 1 base from V and 1 from J, leaving 13 bases between them. This CDR3 has 17 amino acids. Here the CDR3 DNA reads TGTGCCAGCAGTGAAGGGGTCTCGCGGGGGAACACCGGGGAGCTGTTTTTT. It translates to CASSEGVSRGNTGELFF.

This chain connects TRBV18 to TRBJ1-1; 9 bases map to TRBD1. The CDR3 sequence is 15 residues long. Trimming at V came to 5 bases and at J to 3 bases, leaving 7 bases not matched to a gene. The germline CDR1 and CDR2 sequences are KGHSH and LQKENI. CDR3 residues: CASSIRQGGDTEAFF. The CDR3 DNA reads TGTGCCAGCTCAATCCGACAGGGGGGGGACACTGAAGCTTTCTTT.

This clone has a handful of counts. The rearrangement joins TRBV12-2 to TRBJ2-7; no check of the table's D call, TRBD2, against the DNA was made. TRBV12-2 is a documented pseudogene. CDR3 length equals 15 residues. DNA of the CDR3: TGTGCAAGTCGCCCGACTAGCGGGGGGGCGTCCGAGCAGTACGTC. It is translated as CASRPTSGGASEQYV.

This chain uses TRBV5-6 with TRBJ2-2, with TRBD1 as a possible D gene (5 bases). Per germline, CDR1 SGHDT and CDR2 YYEEEE. Trimming pared 4 bases from V and 0 bases from J, leaving 10 bases between. The CDR3 consists of 15 residues. Here the CDR3 DNA reads TGTGCCAGCAGCCTAGGGGCTTCGAACACCGGGGAGCTGTTTTTT. Translating gives CASSLGASNTGELFF. Full variable domain (outside the CDR3, taken from reference TRBV5-6 and TRBJ2-2): DAGVTQSPTHLIKTRGQQVTLRCSPKSGHDTVSWYQQALGQGPQFIFQYYEEEERQRGNFPDRFSGHQFPNYSSELNVNALLLGDSALYLCASSLGASNTGELFFGEGSRLTVL.

This rearrangement joins TRBV7-9 to TRBJ2-7, with D maybe TRBD1 (6 bases). From germline, CDR1 is SEHNR and CDR2 FQNEAQ (reference sequence). Trimming left V 1 base short and J 2 bases short, with 9 bases between. The CDR3 covers 14 residues. In nucleotides, the CDR3 is TGTGCCAGCAGCTTAGGACAGGCCCCCTACGAGCAGTACGTC. It specifies CASSLGQAPYEQYV.

The CDR3 sequence: CASSYLRGGQGTQYF. Written as DNA, the CDR3 is TGTGCCAGCAGCTACCTCCGGGGGGGCCAGGGGACCCAGTACTTC. The chain couples TRBV6-6 to TRBJ2-5, with TRBD2 identical over 8 bases. Germline-derived CDR1 and CDR2 are MNHNY and SVGAGI (reference sequence). With 6 bases clipped from V and 7 bases from J, the junction kept 13 bases outside the gene matches. This CDR3 region has 15 residues.

The V and J genes are TRBV6-1 and TRBJ2-3, with 11 bases lining up with TRBD2. After removal of 3 bases from V and 2 bases from J, the junction contained 16 bases not matched to a gene. CDR1 is MNHNS and CDR2 is SASEGT in the germline V gene. This CDR3 comprises 20 residues. CDR3 loop: CASSDRGGWGTSGLTDTQYF. CDR3 bases: TGTGCCAGCAGTGACCGGGGGGGGTGGGGGACTAGCGGACTCACAGATACGCAGTATTTT.

The CDR3 coding sequence is TGTGCCAGCTCACCCGAGTCCGGGAGGTTCTTT. This translates into CASSPESGRFF. The chain is built from TRBV18 and TRBJ1-1; no definite D call. Trimming took 3 bases from V and 14 from J, leaving 13 bases between them. The CDR3 totals 11 residues. The germline V gene has CDR1 KGHSH and CDR2 LQKENI.

This clone was recorded only once. The chain has TRBV7-3 and TRBJ2-3, with 9 bases fitting TRBD2. The junction had 1 base not matched to a gene; V was cut back by 3 bases and J by 3 bases. CDR3 length equals 14 residues. The germline CDR1 and CDR2 sequences are SGHTA and FQGTGA. CDR3 sequence (DNA): TGTGCCAGCAGCTTTAGCGGGGGTACAGATACGCAGTATTTT. It translates to CASSFSGGTDTQYF.

This chain connects TRBV5-1 to TRBJ2-3, with a possible D match to TRBD1 (5 bases). V gave up 7 bases and J gave up 1 base, with 10 bases separating them. CDR1 is SGHRS and CDR2 is YFSETQ in the germline V gene. The CDR3 is made up of 13 amino acids. The CDR3 region has the DNA TGCGCCAGCGGTAGGGGCGGCACAGATACGCAGTATTTT. Its translation: CASGRGGTDTQYF. The full variable domain, rest sourced from reference TRBV5-1 and TRBJ2-3, is KAGVTQTPRYLIKTRGQQVTLSCSPISGHRSVSWYQQTPGQGLQFLFEYFSETQRNKGNFPGRFSGRQFSNSRSEMNVSTLELGDSALYLCASGRGGTDTQYFGPGTRLTVL.

The rearrangement joins TRBV27 to TRBJ2-3, with 10 bases that match TRBD2. Germline V CDR1 and CDR2: MNHEY, SMNVEV (reference sequence). Trimming removed 3 bases from V and 4 bases from J; junction bases left unmatched: 10. The CDR3 runs 17 residues. The DNA for the CDR3 is TGTGCCAGCAGTTTGATCCTAGCGGGAGTTCTGGCAGATACGCAGTATTTT. This sequence encodes CASSLILAGVLADTQYF.

The chain couples TRBV14 to TRBJ1-4, with unresolved D. Per the germline V gene, CDR1 is SGHDN and CDR2 is FVKESK. V was trimmed by 2 bases and J by 8 bases, leaving 12 bases between them. The CDR3 loop spans 14 amino acids. CDR3 sequence: CASSQLSQEEKLFF. In DNA, the CDR3 is TGTGCCAGCAGCCAACTTAGTCAGGAAGAAAAACTGTTTTTT. The variable domain in full, with the rest retrieved from reference TRBV14 and TRBJ1-4, is EAGVTQFPSHSVIEKGQTVTLRCDPISGHDNLYWYRRVMGKEIKFLLHFVKESKQDESGMPNNRFLAERTGGTYSTLKVQPAELEDSGVYFCASSQLSQEEKLFFGSGTQLSVL.

The rearrangement joins TRBV4-2 to TRBJ1-3, with D hard to call. Germline-derived CDR1 and CDR2 are LGHNA and YNFKEQ. This CDR3 is built from 15 residues. The germline V and J ends were trimmed by 4 bases and 0 bases, with 10 bases remaining between them. The CDR3 region has the DNA TGTGCCAGCAGCCTCCCCTCAGGCTCTGGAAACACCATATATTTT. It is translated as CASSLPSGSGNTIYF.

This clone has more than one count but fewer than ten. The chain has TRBV6-1 and TRBJ1-2; 7 bases align to TRBD1. The CDR3 covers 13 residues. The V gene end was trimmed by 4 bases and the J gene end by 2 bases; junction bases not matched to a gene: 1. CDR1 is MNHNS and CDR2 is SASEGT in the germline V gene. Here the CDR3 DNA reads TGTGCCAGCAGTGTGACAGGGAACTATGGCTACACCTTC. Protein sequence: CASSVTGNYGYTF.